Below are 14 T cell receptor beta chains sequenced from a single sample in a study of cytomegalovirus exposure and HLA in healthy donors. The PCR used 60 Vbeta and 13 Jbeta primers. TCRdb's copy holds only in-frame clones and misses some; the assay was immunoSEQ multiplex PCR. The sample lists some 150,000 clones; around 80% were seen once. The sample was PBMCs. The receptor set was obtained from a woman in her 50s in good health and CMV-seropositive.

The sample holds one count of this clone. This rearrangement joins TRBV4-1 to TRBJ2-7, with TRBD2 matching 7 bases. The CDR3 contains 16 residues. Trimming cost V 0 bases and J 3 bases; bases outside gene matches: 8. Germline V gives CDR1 MGHRA, CDR2 YSYEKL. CDR3 sequence reads: CASSQDRRLADYEQYF. The CDR3 DNA is TGCGCCAGCAGCCAAGATAGACGGCTAGCGGACTACGAGCAGTACTTC.

Only a few counts were recorded for this clone. This sequence joins TRBV7-9 and TRBJ1-1; no clear D. The V end was cut by 3 bases, the J end by 6 bases, with 11 bases between. CDR1 and CDR2 from the germline V gene are SEHNR and FQNEAQ (reference sequence). This CDR3 contains 13 residues. The CDR3, as DNA: TGTGCCAGCAGCTTCGGGAGCTCTTCTGAAGCTTTCTTT. Translation: CASSFGSSSEAFF.

This clone appeared a single time. This chain connects TRBV10-3 to TRBJ2-1; perhaps TRBD2 as D (6 bases). The V gene's germline CDR1 is ENHRY and CDR2 SYGVKD. V dropped 4 bases and J dropped 6 bases, with 13 bases sitting between them. The CDR3 is made up of 14 amino acids. CDR3 coding DNA: TGTGCCATCAGTGCGACTAGTACGGGCAATGAGCAGTTCTTC. Encoded protein: CAISATSTGNEQFF.

The V call is TRBV9, the J call TRBJ2-5; the match to TRBD2 covers 9 bases. Germline V gene lookup returns CDR1 SGDLS and CDR2 YYNGEE. The V segment lost 3 bases and the J segment 5 bases; nucleotides outside the gene matches: 14. The length of the CDR3 is 17 residues. The DNA of the CDR3 is TGTGCCAGCAGCGGGGGGACCTCAAGCGGACTAGCGGAGACCCAGTACTTC. Translating gives CASSGGTSSGLAETQYF.

This chain links TRBV5-1 with TRBJ2-7; D remains unclear. This CDR3 is 13 amino acids long. The germline V gene encodes CDR1 SGHRS and CDR2 YFSETQ. Trimming shortened V by 2 bases and J by 1 base, and 7 bases separated the two germline ends. CDR3 bases: TGCGCCAGCAGCTTTGCGGTTTCCTACGAGCAGTACTTC. It yields the protein CASSFAVSYEQYF.

The chain recombines TRBV7-7 with TRBJ2-7, with TRBD1 matching over 8 bases. CDR1 SSHAT and CDR2 FNYEAQ come from the germline V gene (reference sequence). The CDR3 is made up of 13 amino acids. For the CDR3, the DNA is TGTGCTAGCCCTAGGCAGGGGGCGCGGGAGCAGTACTTC. Encoded protein: CASPRQGAREQYF.

The chain links TRBV2 to TRBJ2-7; TRBD2 agrees at 9 bases. CDR1 and CDR2 from the germline V gene are SNHLY and FYNNEI. The CDR3 extends over 14 amino acids. The J segment lost 4 bases and the V segment lost 6 bases, leaving 7 bases of the junction unmatched. DNA of the CDR3: TGTGCCAGCAGGCCTAGCGGGGAGAGTTACGAGCAGTACTTC. Encoded protein: CASRPSGESYEQYF.

This chain's CDR3 is CASSLASPGSGYNEQFF. The CDR3 coding sequence is TGTGCCAGCAGCTTAGCGAGCCCCGGTTCGGGGTACAATGAGCAGTTCTTC. This chain connects TRBV11-3 to TRBJ2-1; tentatively, D is TRBD2 (5 bases). Trimming removed 1 base at V and 4 bases at J, with 17 bases between. This CDR3 spans 17 amino acids. Germline V gives CDR1 SGHNT, CDR2 YENEEA.

This clone was detected once. This chain uses TRBV2 with TRBJ1-4, with 11 bases lining up with TRBD1. The CDR3 covers 15 residues. The germline CDR1 and CDR2 sequences are SNHLY and FYNNEI. Trimming removed 8 bases from V and 5 bases from J; junction bases left unmatched: 7. DNA for the CDR3: TGTGCCAGCCGGGACAGGGGGTTTATCAATGAAAAACTGTTTTTT. Encoded protein: CASRDRGFINEKLFF.

This clone showed up just a few times. The chain carries TRBV7-3 and TRBJ1-1; D might be TRBD1 (5 bases). This CDR3 is built from 14 residues. Trimming shortened V by 5 bases and J by 0 bases, and 10 bases separated the two germline ends. Germline V gene sequence: CDR1 SGHTA, CDR2 FQGTGA. The chain's CDR3 is CASSGDSLNTEAFF. CDR3 DNA: TGTGCCAGCAGCGGAGACAGCCTGAACACTGAAGCTTTCTTT.

Only a few counts were recorded for this clone. V and J are TRBV25-1 and TRBJ2-3, with 10 bases fitting TRBD2. V was pared by 5 bases and J by 2 bases, with 10 bases of the junction left unmatched. CDR1 and CDR2 from the germline V gene are MGHDK and SYGVNS. The CDR3 runs 17 residues. This chain's CDR3 is CASSTSGLATNTDTQYF. The CDR3 nucleotides read TGTGCCAGCAGTACCTCGGGACTAGCGACAAACACAGATACGCAGTATTTT.

V usage is TRBV7-2 and J usage is TRBJ2-5, with TRBD2 matching 8 bases. The CDR3 runs to 16 residues. The germline gives CDR1 SGHTA, CDR2 FQGNSA. J was trimmed by 1 base and V by 1 base; bases with no gene match: 5. Here the CDR3 DNA reads TGTGCCAGCAGCTTAGGCCCAGCGGGAGCCCAAGAGACCCAGTACTTC. Its translation: CASSLGPAGAQETQYF.

The rearrangement joins TRBV19 to TRBJ1-1, with TRBD1 as a possible D gene (6 bases). Germline CDR1 reads LNHDA; CDR2 reads SQIVND (reference sequence). V gave up 7 bases and J gave up 3 bases, with 18 bases separating them. This CDR3 contains 15 residues. The CDR3 DNA reads TGTGCCAGTACCCGCCAGTCAGGGGTTTACACTGAAGCTTTCTTT. Its protein product is CASTRQSGVYTEAFF.

This sequence joins TRBV6-1 and TRBJ2-7, with TRBD1 identical over 8 bases. The CDR3 sequence is 13 residues long. V shed 7 bases and J 4 bases; nucleotides not matched to a gene: 6. The V gene's germline CDR1 is MNHNS and CDR2 SASEGT. CDR3 residues: CASNPTGGYEQYF. CDR3 bases: TGTGCCAGCAACCCTACAGGGGGGTACGAGCAGTACTTC.